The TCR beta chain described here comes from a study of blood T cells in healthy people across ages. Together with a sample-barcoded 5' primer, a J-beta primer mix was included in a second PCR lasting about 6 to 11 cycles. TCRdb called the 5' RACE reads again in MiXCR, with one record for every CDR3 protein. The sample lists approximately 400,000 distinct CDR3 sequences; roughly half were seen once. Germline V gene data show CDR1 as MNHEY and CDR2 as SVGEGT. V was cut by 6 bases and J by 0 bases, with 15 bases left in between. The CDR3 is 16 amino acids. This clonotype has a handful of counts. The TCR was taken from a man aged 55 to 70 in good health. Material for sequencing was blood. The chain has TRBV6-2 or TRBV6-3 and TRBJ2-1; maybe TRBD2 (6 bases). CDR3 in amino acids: CASSHLSGSSYNEQFF. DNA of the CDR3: TGTGCCAGCAGCCACCTTAGCGGTAGCTCCTACAATGAGCAGTTCTTC.